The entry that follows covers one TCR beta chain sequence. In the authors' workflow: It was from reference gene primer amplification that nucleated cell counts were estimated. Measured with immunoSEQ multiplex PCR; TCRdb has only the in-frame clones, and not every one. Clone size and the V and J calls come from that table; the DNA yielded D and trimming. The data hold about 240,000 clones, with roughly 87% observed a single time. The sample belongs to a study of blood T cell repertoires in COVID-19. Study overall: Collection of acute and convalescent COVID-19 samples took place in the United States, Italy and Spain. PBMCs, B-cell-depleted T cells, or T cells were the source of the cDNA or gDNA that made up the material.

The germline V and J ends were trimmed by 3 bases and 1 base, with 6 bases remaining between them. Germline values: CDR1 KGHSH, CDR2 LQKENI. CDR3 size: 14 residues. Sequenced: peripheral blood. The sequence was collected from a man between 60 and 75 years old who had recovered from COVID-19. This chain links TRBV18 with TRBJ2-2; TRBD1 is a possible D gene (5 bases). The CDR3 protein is CASSPTVNTGELFF. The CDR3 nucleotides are TGTGCCAGCTCACCGACAGTGAACACCGGGGAGCTGTTTTTT.